The source of this TCR beta chain is a study of T cell responses to AZD1222 COVID-19 vaccine. Study-wide results and limits: Researchers took repertoire samples only after the peak T cell response had come.

A note on this clone: What it binds is not known.

The repertoire was sequenced with immunoSEQ multiplex PCR; TCRdb's copy has only in-frame clones and lacks some. Of 90,000 to 120,000 clones listed, 70% to 90% were seen once; the top ten hold around 15%. Germline CDR1 reads SEHNR; CDR2 reads FQNEAQ (reference sequence). J was trimmed by 6 bases and V by 1 base; bases with no gene match: 6. This CDR3 comprises 15 residues. The clonotype comes from an adult in good health. V and J are TRBV7-9 and TRBJ1-2; 9 bases fit TRBD1. Sequences were derived from peripheral blood, sampled on day 0 of AZD1222 vaccination. The CDR3 is CASSLVTGGRDGYTF. In DNA form, the CDR3 reads TGTGCCAGCAGCTTAGTAACAGGGGGCAGGGATGGCTACACCTTC.